This TCR beta chain was identified in a study of T cells in Graves' hyperthyroidism and ophthalmopathy. This clonotype was detected ten times or more. TCR beta CDR3 region amplification was performed from RNA transcripts. HTBI primers were employed in a first-round RT-PCR of the TCR CDR3. In TCRdb, the multiplex PCR reads were re-called with MiXCR into one record per CDR3 protein. The table has roughly 420,000 distinct CDR3 sequences, around a sixth seen once. The sequence was collected from a woman younger than 35 with Graves' hyperthyroidism. The sample taken for sequencing was blood.

CDR3: CASSVAGQGSGATAPSYNEQFF. DNA for the CDR3: TGTGCCAGCAGTGTTGCGGGACAGGGCTCGGGGGCCACCGCTCCCTCCTACAATGAGCAGTTCTTC. The genes are TRBV2 and TRBJ2-1; 9 nucleotides line up with TRBD1. The germline gives CDR1 SNHLY, CDR2 FYNNEI. V lost 4 bases to trimming and J lost 0 bases; unmatched junction nucleotides: 22. The CDR3 runs 22 residues.